This T cell receptor (beta chain) emerged from a study of blood T cell repertoires in COVID-19. Study-level background: In each case, the material was cDNA or gDNA derived from T cells, B-cell-depleted T cells, or PBMCs.

In terms of age and location, participants ranged from about 18 to 89 years and lived in around 22 US areas. The study assigned cohorts using participant-reported clinical history. Germline V gene data show CDR1 as SGDLS and CDR2 as YYNGEE. V was cut by 2 bases and J by 0 bases, with 15 bases left in between. The CDR3 spans 18 residues. Per the original methods: Nucleated cell number was recorded as an estimate derived from reference gene primer amplification. Produced via immunoSEQ multiplex PCR; TCRdb's table is partial and in-frame only. V, J and clone size are those of that table, while D and trimming were read from the DNA. The table includes roughly 200,000 clones, about 83% detected once.

The TCR comes from a woman aged 30 to 39 who had been exposed to COVID-19. Input material: PBMCs or T cells enriched from blood (not recorded which). The rearrangement uses TRBV9 and TRBJ2-6; TRBD1 is a possible D gene (6 bases). The CDR3 protein is CASSVGVTGSSGANVLTF. In DNA form, the CDR3 reads TGTGCCAGCAGCGTTGGAGTGACAGGCAGCTCTGGGGCCAACGTCCTGACTTTC.